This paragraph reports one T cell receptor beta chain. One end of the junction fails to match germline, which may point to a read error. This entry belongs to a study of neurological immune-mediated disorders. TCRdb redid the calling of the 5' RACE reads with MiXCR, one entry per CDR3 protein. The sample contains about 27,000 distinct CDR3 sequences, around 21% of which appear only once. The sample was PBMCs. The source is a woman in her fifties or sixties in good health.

The CDR3 loop is CSGLSTYDQYF. The CDR3 DNA sequence: TGCAGTGGCCTTTCTACCTACGACCAGTACTTT. The chain joins TRBV20-1 to TRBJ2-7; unclear D gene. The CDR3 contains 11 residues. From germline, CDR1 is DFQATT and CDR2 SNEGSKA (reference sequence).